The 20 T cell receptor beta chains below all came from one sample that was sequenced in a study of shared clonotypes between healthy human individuals. Assay used: immunoSEQ multiplex PCR; TCRdb lists only in-frame clones, some missing. This sample yields 500,000 to 700,000 clones, of which around 96% are seen a single time; about 0.11% belongs to the top ten. CD8 cells classed as naive were CD45RO-negative and positively selected for CCR7, excluding terminally differentiated effector memory CD45RA+ cells. Material: naive CD8+ T cells sorted from blood. The receptor set was obtained from a woman in her 30s in good health.

The J gene is TRBJ1-2, the V gene TRBV4-1; D gene unclear. Germline V gene data show CDR1 as MGHRA and CDR2 as YSYEKL. V was shortened by 0 bases and J by 2 bases, with 4 bases between the two germline ends. This CDR3 contains 13 residues. The CDR3 sequence: CASSQDANYGYTF. CDR3 in DNA: TGCGCCAGCAGCCAAGACGCAAACTATGGCTACACCTTC.

The rearrangement uses TRBV29-1 and TRBJ2-7, with a tentative D call TRBD1 (6 bases). This CDR3 has 12 amino acids. The V gene's germline CDR1 is SQVTM and CDR2 ANQGSEA. Trimming left V 4 bases short and J 3 bases short, with 10 bases between. The CDR3 region is CSVGGTYYEQYF. CDR3 bases: TGCAGCGTTGGGGGGACATACTACGAGCAGTACTTC.

The chain uses TRBV2 and TRBJ2-7; 9 positions match TRBD1. This CDR3 spans 16 amino acids. The V and J ends lost 6 bases and 2 bases, in that order; junction bases with no gene match: 11. Germline V lookup: CDR1 SNHLY, CDR2 FYNNEI. DNA for the CDR3: TGTGCCAGCAGGATTAAGCCGGGACAGGGAACCTACGAGCAGTACTTC. It yields the protein CASRIKPGQGTYEQYF.

For this clone: This sample includes further DNA sequences coding for the same CDR3. The chain has TRBV5-1 and TRBJ2-3, with D uncertain. CDR1 is SGHRS, CDR2 YFSETQ, per germline. The V end lost 4 bases, the J end lost 0 bases, and 6 bases lay between the germline ends. The CDR3 covers 13 residues. Here the CDR3 DNA reads TGCGCCAGCAGCCTGGACAGCACAGATACGCAGTATTTT. Residues: CASSLDSTDTQYF.

The V gene is TRBV28, the J gene TRBJ2-4; D may be TRBD1 (6 bases). Germline loops: CDR1 MDHEN, CDR2 SYDVKM. The CDR3 length is 15 residues. Trimming took 5 bases from V and 7 from J, leaving 18 bases between them. CDR3 bases: TGTGCCAGCAGTCCTCAGGGGAGATTGGACAACATTCAGTACTTC. Amino acids: CASSPQGRLDNIQYF.

J is TRBJ1-1 and V is TRBV6-1, with D hard to call. The germline CDR1 and CDR2 sequences are MNHNS and SASEGT. Trimming took 3 bases from V and 9 from J, leaving 17 bases between them. The CDR3 runs 14 residues. CDR3 in DNA: TGTGCCAGCAGTGATTTCATATCTTCCACAAAAGCTTTCTTT. Translated, it gives CASSDFISSTKAFF.

The V call is TRBV4-1, the J call TRBJ1-4; D gene ambiguous. Trimming stripped 2 bases from V and 5 bases from J, with 12 bases between. The CDR3 sequence is 15 residues long. Germline CDR1 reads MGHRA; CDR2 reads YSYEKL. The CDR3 loop is CASSQLPVINEKLFF. CDR3 in DNA: TGCGCCAGCAGCCAATTACCAGTGATAAATGAAAAACTGTTTTTT.

This chain links TRBV7-6 with TRBJ2-1; 10 bases line up with TRBD2. CDR3 length: 15 amino acids. V lost 5 bases, J lost 10 bases, and 11 bases stayed unmatched. Germline V gene lookup returns CDR1 SGHVS and CDR2 FNYEAQ. Here the CDR3 reads CASSLGLAALGEQFF. In DNA form, the CDR3 reads TGTGCCAGCAGCCTAGGACTAGCGGCCCTAGGAGAGCAGTTCTTC.

This chain links TRBV6-1 with TRBJ1-2; no clear D. The CDR3 is 13 residues long. CDR1 and CDR2 from the germline V gene are MNHNS and SASEGT. Trimming took 4 bases from V and 2 from J, leaving 8 bases between them. DNA of the CDR3: TGTGCCAGCAGTGCTGACGGGAACTATGGCTACACCTTC. Translation gives CASSADGNYGYTF.

The J gene is TRBJ1-1, the V gene TRBV5-1; 7 bases fit TRBD1. Germline V gene sequence: CDR1 SGHRS, CDR2 YFSETQ. Trimming removed 1 base from V and 5 bases from J; junction bases left unmatched: 5. CDR3 size: 14 residues. The CDR3, as DNA: TGCGCCAGCAGCTTGAACAGGGGCTCAACTGAAGCTTTCTTT. This encodes CASSLNRGSTEAFF.

The CDR3 DNA reads TGTGCCAGCAGTTACTCTAGCGGCCGGGAGCAAGAGACCCAGTACTTC. Its protein product is CASSYSSGREQETQYF. The rearrangement uses TRBV6-5 and TRBJ2-5; TRBD2 might be the D (6 bases). The CDR3 length is 16 residues. Per germline, CDR1 MNHEY and CDR2 SVGAGI. The V and J ends lost 0 bases and 2 bases respectively, with 13 bases between them.

This chain connects TRBV19 to TRBJ1-1, with D maybe TRBD1 (6 bases). The germline V and J ends were trimmed by 6 bases and 4 bases, with 15 bases remaining between them. CDR3 length: 14 amino acids. The germline V gene encodes CDR1 LNHDA and CDR2 SQIVND (reference sequence). CDR3 region: CASRTQGEGTEAFF. The CDR3 nucleotides read TGTGCCAGTAGAACACAGGGCGAGGGCACTGAAGCTTTCTTT. The variable domain in full, completed from reference TRBV19 and TRBJ1-1, reads DGGITQSPKYLFRKEGQNVTLSCEQNLNHDAMYWYRQDPGQGLRLIYYSQIVNDFQKGDIAEGYSVSREKKESFPLTVTSAQKNPTAFYLCASRTQGEGTEAFFGQGTRLTVV.

J is TRBJ2-2 and V is TRBV7-9; 10 bases agree with TRBD2. Germline V gives CDR1 SEHNR, CDR2 FQNEAQ (reference sequence). This CDR3 contains 17 residues. The J segment lost 6 bases and the V segment lost 2 bases, leaving 9 bases of the junction unmatched. CDR3 coding DNA: TGTGCCAGCAGCTTACCTAGCGGGAGAGCTGAGGCCGGGGAGCTGTTTTTT. Amino acids: CASSLPSGRAEAGELFF.

V and J are TRBV10-3 and TRBJ2-7; D may be TRBD2 (7 bases). Between the trimmed V and J ends, which lost 8 bases and 7 bases, there was a span of 30 bases. Germline V gene data show CDR1 as ENHRY and CDR2 as SYGVKD. The CDR3 runs to 17 residues. The CDR3 reads CAIGLAGPRGGDREQYF. The DNA for the CDR3 is TGTGCCATCGGCTTAGCGGGTCCCAGGGGTGGAGACCGGGAGCAGTACTTC.

A note on this clone: Other DNA sequences of this sample code for an identical CDR3. The V gene is TRBV20-1, the J gene TRBJ2-2; D is unclear. This CDR3 region has 11 residues. CDR1 DFQATT and CDR2 SNEGSKA come from the germline V gene (reference sequence). V lost 6 bases, J lost 2 bases, and 4 bases lay in between. CDR3 amino acids: CSAVNTGELFF. The CDR3 DNA reads TGCAGTGCCGTCAACACCGGGGAGCTGTTTTTT.

The rearrangement joins TRBV19 to TRBJ2-1, with TRBD2 identical over 7 bases. CDR3 length: 14 residues. Germline assignment: CDR1 LNHDA and CDR2 SQIVND (reference sequence). The J segment lost 3 bases and the V segment lost 5 bases, leaving 4 bases of the junction unmatched. As DNA, the CDR3 is TGTGCCAGTAGTGGGCGGGAGTACTACAATGAGCAGTTCTTC. This encodes CASSGREYYNEQFF.

The chain has TRBV7-7 and TRBJ2-1; D remains unclear. Trimming cost V 3 bases and J 2 bases, with 5 bases left between them. Per germline, CDR1 SSHAT and CDR2 FNYEAQ (reference sequence). This CDR3 comprises 13 residues. The CDR3 nucleotides read TGTGCCAGCAGCTTCAGTACCTACAATGAGCAGTTCTTC. As protein: CASSFSTYNEQFF.

The V call is TRBV27, the J call TRBJ2-7, with D possibly TRBD1 on 6 matching bases. The germline V gene has CDR1 MNHEY and CDR2 SMNVEV (reference sequence). CDR3 length: 16 residues. The ends were cut back, 5 bases at V and 7 bases at J, with 24 bases in the middle. CDR3 nucleotides: TGTGCCAGCAGTCTGATCTTTCCCTTGGGGGCCGGGGAGCAGTACTTC. Its translation is CASSLIFPLGAGEQYF.

This clone is a singleton in its sample. This chain joins TRBV28 and TRBJ2-2; D is unclear. Germline V gene sequence: CDR1 MDHEN, CDR2 SYDVKM. The V and J ends lost 3 bases and 2 bases respectively, with 7 bases between them. The CDR3 is made up of 14 amino acids. CDR3 in amino acids: CASSFRPNTGELFF. The CDR3 DNA is TGTGCCAGCAGTTTCCGCCCCAACACCGGGGAGCTGTTTTTT.

CDR3 nucleotides: TGTGCCAGCAGTTTCCCCTCCGGGGCGCCCTATGGCTACACCTTC. Encoded protein: CASSFPSGAPYGYTF. This chain uses TRBV28 with TRBJ1-2, with a tentative D call TRBD1 (5 bases). Per germline, CDR1 MDHEN and CDR2 SYDVKM. CDR3 length equals 15 residues. The V and J ends lost 3 bases and 4 bases respectively, with 15 bases between them.